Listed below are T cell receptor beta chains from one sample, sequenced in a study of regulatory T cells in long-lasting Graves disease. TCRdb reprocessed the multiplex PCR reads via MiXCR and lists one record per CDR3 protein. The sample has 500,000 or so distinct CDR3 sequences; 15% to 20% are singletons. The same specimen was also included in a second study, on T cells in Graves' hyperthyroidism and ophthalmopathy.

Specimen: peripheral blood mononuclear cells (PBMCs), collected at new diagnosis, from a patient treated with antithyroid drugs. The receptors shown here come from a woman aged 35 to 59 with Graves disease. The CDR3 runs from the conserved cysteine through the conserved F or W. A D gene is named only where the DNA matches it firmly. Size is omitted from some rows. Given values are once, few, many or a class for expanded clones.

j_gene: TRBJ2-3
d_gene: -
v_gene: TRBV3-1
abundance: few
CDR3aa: CASSQVQAQGTQYF
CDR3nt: TGTGCCAGCAGCCAAGTACAGGCACAGGGTACGCAGTATTTT

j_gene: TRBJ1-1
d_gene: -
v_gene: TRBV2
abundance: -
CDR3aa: CASSPPGVTEAFF
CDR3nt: TGCGCCAGCAGCCCCCCCGGGGTCACTGAAGCTTTCTTT

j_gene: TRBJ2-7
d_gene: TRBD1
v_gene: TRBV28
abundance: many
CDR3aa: CASSLRGTGGSEQYF
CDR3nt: TGTGCCAGCAGTTTGCGTGGGACAGGGGGCTCCGAGCAGTACTTC

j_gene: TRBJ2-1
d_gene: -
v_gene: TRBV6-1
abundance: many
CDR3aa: CASSLERGTGTNEQFF
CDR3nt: TGTGCCAGCAGCCTCGAGCGGGGGACAGGGACCAATGAGCAGTTCTTC

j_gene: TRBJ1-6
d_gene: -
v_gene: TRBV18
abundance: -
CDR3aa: CASSSTFAKGTSPLHF
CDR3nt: TGTGCCAGCTCATCTACTTTTGCGAAGGGGACTTCACCCCTCCACTTT

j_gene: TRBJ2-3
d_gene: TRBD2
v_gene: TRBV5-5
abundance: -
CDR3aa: CASSSSGLAGGWRRTDTQYF
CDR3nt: TGTGCCAGCAGCTCGTCGGGACTAGCGGGGGGATGGAGACGCACAGATACGCAGTATTTT

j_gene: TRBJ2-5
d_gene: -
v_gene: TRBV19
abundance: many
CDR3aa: CASNGGATETQYF
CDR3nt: TGTGCCAGTAATGGGGGGGCAACAGAGACCCAGTACTTC

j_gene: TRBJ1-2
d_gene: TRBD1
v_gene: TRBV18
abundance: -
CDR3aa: CASSTGTGFDYGYTF
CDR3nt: TGTGCCAGCTCGACCGGGACAGGGTTCGACTATGGCTACACCTTC

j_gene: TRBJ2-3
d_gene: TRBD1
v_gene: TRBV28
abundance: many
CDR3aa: CASSFGDRGKSDTQYF
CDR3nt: TGTGCCAGCAGTTTCGGGGACAGGGGAAAATCAGATACGCAGTATTTT

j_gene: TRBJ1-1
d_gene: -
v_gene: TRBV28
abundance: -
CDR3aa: CASASIVAGTEAFF
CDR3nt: TGTGCCAGCGCCTCTATAGTCGCAGGCACTGAAGCTTTCTTT

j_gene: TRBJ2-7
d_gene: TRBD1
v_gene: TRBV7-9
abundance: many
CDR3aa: CASSPSGQGYEQYF
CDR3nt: TGTGCCAGCAGCCCCTCGGGACAGGGGTACGAGCAGTACTTC

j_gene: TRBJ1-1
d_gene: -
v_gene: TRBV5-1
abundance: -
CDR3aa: CASSLDGREGTEAFF
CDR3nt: TGCGCCAGCAGCTTGGACGGCCGAGAGGGCACTGAAGCTTTCTTT

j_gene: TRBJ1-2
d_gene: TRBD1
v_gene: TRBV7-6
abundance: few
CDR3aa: CASSAPGQGVRGYTF
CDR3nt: TGTGCCAGCAGCGCCCCAGGGCAGGGGGTTAGGGGCTACACCTTC

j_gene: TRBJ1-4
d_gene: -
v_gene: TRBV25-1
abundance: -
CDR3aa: CATQEFGADNEKLFF
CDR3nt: TGTGCCACACAAGAGTTTGGCGCCGACAATGAAAAACTGTTTTTT

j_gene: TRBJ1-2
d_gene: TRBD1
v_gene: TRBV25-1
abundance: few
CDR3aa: CASRSDRDYGYTF
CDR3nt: TGTGCCAGCAGGTCCGACAGGGACTATGGCTACACCTTC

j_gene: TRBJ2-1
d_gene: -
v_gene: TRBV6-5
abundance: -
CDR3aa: CASSYFNGDPPYNEQFF
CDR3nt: TGTGCCAGCAGTTACTTTAATGGGGACCCTCCCTACAATGAGCAGTTCTTC

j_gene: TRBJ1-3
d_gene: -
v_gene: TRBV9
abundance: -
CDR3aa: CASSTVAGSGNTIYF
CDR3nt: TGTGCCAGCAGCACAGTCGCAGGGTCTGGAAACACCATATATTTT

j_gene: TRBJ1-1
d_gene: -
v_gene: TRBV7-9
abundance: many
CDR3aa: CASSNDRWGMRNTEAFF
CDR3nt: TGTGCCAGCAGCAACGACAGGTGGGGCATGAGAAACACTGAAGCTTTCTTT

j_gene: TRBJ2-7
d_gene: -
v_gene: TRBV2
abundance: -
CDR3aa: CASTLSGYEQYF
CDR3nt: TGTGCCAGCACCCTGAGCGGCTACGAGCAGTACTTC

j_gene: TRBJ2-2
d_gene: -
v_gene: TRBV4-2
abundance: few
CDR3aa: CASSPRPEAGELFF
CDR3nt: TGTGCCAGCAGCCCCCGTCCAGAGGCCGGGGAGCTGTTTTTT

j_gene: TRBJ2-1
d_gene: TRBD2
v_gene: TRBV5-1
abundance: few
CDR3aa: CASSSTSGGSEQFF
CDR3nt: TGCGCCAGCAGCTCAACTAGCGGGGGGTCTGAGCAGTTCTTC

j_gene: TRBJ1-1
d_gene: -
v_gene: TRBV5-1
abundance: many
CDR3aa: CASSTLTDMNTEAFF
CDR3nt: TGCGCCAGCAGCACCCTGACGGATATGAACACTGAAGCTTTCTTT

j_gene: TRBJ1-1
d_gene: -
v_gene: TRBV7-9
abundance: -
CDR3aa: CASNAPGKNTEAFF
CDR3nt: TGTGCCAGCAACGCTCCAGGGAAAAACACTGAAGCTTTCTTT

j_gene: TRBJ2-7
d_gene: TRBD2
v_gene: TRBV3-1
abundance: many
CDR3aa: CASSQALAEHEQYF
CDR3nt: TGTGCCAGCAGCCAAGCGCTAGCGGAGCACGAGCAGTACTTC

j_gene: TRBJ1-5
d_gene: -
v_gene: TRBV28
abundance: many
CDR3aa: CASSLDRLSNQPQHF
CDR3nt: TGTGCCAGCAGTCTGGACAGATTAAGCAATCAGCCCCAGCATTTT

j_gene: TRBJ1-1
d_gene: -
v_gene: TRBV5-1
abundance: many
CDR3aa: CASSWADSGTTEAFF
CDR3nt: TGCGCCAGCAGCTGGGCAGACTCGGGGACCACTGAAGCTTTCTTT

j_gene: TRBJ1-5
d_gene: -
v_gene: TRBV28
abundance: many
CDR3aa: CASSSSTGFNQPQHF
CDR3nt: TGTGCCAGCAGTTCCTCCACAGGCTTTAATCAGCCCCAGCATTTT

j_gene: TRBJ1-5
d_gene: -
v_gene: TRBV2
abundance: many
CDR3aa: CASSEGRTNQPQHF
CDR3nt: TGTGCCAGCAGTGAGGGTAGGACCAATCAGCCCCAGCATTTT

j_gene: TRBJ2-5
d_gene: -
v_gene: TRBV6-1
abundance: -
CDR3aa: CASLGIQETQYF
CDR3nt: TGTGCCAGCTTGGGAATTCAAGAGACCCAGTACTTC

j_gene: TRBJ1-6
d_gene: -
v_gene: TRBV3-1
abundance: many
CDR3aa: CASSQGGVSYNSPLHF
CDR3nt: TGTGCCAGCAGCCAAGGGGGTGTTTCCTATAATTCACCCCTCCACTTT

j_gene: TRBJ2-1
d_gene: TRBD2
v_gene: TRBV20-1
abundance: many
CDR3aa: CSARAGQTSGLSNNEQFF
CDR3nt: TGCAGTGCTAGAGCGGGGCAGACTAGCGGATTGTCGAACAATGAGCAGTTCTTC

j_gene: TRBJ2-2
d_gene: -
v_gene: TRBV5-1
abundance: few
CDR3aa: CASSLEWTITGELFF
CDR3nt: TGCGCCAGCAGCTTGGAGTGGACGATCACCGGGGAGCTGTTTTTT

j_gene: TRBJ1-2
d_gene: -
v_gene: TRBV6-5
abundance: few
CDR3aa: CASSYSGRGYGYTF
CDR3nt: TGTGCCAGCAGTTACTCAGGGAGAGGGTATGGCTACACCTTC

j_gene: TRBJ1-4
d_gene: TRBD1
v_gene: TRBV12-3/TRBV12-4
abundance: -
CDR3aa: CASSIGQAGGKLFF
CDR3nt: TGTGCCAGCAGTATCGGACAGGCGGGGGGAAAACTGTTTTTT

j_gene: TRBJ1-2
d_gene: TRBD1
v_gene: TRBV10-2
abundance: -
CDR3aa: CASTWTGVGGYTF
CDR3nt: TGCGCCAGCACCTGGACAGGGGTAGGAGGCTACACCTTC

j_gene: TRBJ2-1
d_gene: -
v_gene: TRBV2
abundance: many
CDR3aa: CATSRGQGGSNEQFF
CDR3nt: TGTGCCACCAGTAGGGGGCAGGGAGGAAGCAATGAGCAGTTCTTC

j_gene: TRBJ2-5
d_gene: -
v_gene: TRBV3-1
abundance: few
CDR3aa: CASSLPIPGLGETQYF
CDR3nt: TGTGCCAGCAGCCTTCCGATCCCCGGGCTAGGAGAGACCCAGTACTTC

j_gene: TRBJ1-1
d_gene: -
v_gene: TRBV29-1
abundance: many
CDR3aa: CSVEPGGTEAFF
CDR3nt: TGCAGCGTTGAACCCGGAGGGACTGAAGCTTTCTTT

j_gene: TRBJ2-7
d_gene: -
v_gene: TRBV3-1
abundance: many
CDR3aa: CASSPFTGEQYF
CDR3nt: TGTGCCAGCAGCCCATTTACAGGCGAGCAGTACTTC

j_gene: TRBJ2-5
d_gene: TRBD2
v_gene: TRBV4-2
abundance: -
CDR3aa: CASSQDLAGGPGTQYF
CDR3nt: TGTGCCAGCAGCCAAGATTTAGCGGGGGGGCCGGGGACCCAGTACTTC

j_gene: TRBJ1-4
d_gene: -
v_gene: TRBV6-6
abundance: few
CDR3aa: CASSYSVTTNEKLFF
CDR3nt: TGTGCCAGCAGTTACTCCGTGACAACTAATGAAAAACTGTTTTTT

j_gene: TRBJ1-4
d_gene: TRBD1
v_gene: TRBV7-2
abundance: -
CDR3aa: CASSLEWTGSEKLFF
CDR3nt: TGTGCCAGCAGCTTAGAGTGGACAGGGAGTGAAAAACTGTTTTTT

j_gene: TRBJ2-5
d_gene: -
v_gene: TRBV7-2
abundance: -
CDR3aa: CASSDGGGAIPQETQYF
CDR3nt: TGTGCCAGCAGTGACGGTGGGGGGGCCATACCTCAAGAGACCCAGTACTTC

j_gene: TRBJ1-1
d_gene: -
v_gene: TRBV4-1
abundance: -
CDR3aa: CASSQVTAGTEAFF
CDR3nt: TGCGCCAGCAGCCAAGTAACGGCGGGCACTGAAGCTTTCTTT

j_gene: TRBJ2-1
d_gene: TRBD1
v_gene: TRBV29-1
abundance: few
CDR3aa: CSVEDRDRGRSYNEQFF
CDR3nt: TGCAGCGTTGAAGACAGGGACAGGGGGCGGTCCTACAATGAGCAGTTCTTC

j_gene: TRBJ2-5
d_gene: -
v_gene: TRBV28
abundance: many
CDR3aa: CASSYRGKYQETQYF
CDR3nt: TGTGCCAGCAGTTACCGGGGGAAGTACCAAGAGACCCAGTACTTC

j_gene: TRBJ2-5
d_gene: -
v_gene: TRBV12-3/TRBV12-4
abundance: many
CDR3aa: CAIAGGDQETQYF
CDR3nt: TGTGCCATAGCCGGGGGTGATCAAGAGACCCAGTACTTC

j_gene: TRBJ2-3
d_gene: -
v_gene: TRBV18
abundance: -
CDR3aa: CASSPSGDAQYF
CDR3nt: TGTGCCAGCTCACCAAGTGGGGATGCGCAGTATTTT

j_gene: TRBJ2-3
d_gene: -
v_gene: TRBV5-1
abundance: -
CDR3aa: CASSSKLGADTQYF
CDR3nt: TGCGCCAGCAGCTCAAAACTAGGAGCAGATACGCAGTATTTT

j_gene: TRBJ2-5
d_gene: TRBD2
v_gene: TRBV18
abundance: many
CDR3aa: CASSPYYLAGDQETQYF
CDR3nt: TGTGCCAGCTCACCCTACTACCTAGCGGGGGACCAAGAGACCCAGTACTTC

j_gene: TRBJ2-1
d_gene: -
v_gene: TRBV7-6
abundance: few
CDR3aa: CASSLHPGPPEQFF
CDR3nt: TGTGCCAGCAGCTTACATCCAGGCCCCCCTGAGCAGTTCTTC

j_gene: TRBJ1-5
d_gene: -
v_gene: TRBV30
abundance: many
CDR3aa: CAWGPGLSNQPQHF
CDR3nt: TGTGCCTGGGGACCGGGACTTAGCAATCAGCCCCAGCATTTT

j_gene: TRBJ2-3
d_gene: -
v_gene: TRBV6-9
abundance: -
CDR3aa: CASSYSWFRLRRKTSTDTQYF
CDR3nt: TGTGCCAGCAGTTACTCCTGGTTTAGACTCCGGAGGAAGACGAGCACAGATACGCAGTATTTT

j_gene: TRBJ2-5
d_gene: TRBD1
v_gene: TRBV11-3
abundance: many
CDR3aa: CASWDRGRETQYF
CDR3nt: TGTGCCAGCTGGGACAGGGGGAGGGAGACCCAGTACTTC

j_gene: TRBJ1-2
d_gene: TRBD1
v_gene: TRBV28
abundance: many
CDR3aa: CASSPGQGVNDGYTF
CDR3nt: TGTGCCAGCAGTCCGGGACAGGGGGTGAACGATGGCTACACCTTC

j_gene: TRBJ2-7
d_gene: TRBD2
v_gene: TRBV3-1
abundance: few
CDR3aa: CASSPFAGGGYEQYF
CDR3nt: TGTGCCAGCAGCCCTTTTGCGGGGGGGGGTTACGAGCAGTACTTC

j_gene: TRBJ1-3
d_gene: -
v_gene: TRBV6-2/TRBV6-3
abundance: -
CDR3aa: CASSDPTFSGNTIYF
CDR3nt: TGTGCCAGCAGTGATCCGACGTTCTCTGGAAACACCATATATTTT

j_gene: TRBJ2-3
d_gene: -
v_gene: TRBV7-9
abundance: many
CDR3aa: CASSGSGVGTDTQYF
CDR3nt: TGTGCCAGCAGCGGATCAGGTGTAGGCACAGATACGCAGTATTTT

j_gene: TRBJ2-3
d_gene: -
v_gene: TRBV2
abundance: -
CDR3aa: CASKSPLGAGTTDTQYF
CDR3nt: TGTGCCAGCAAATCCCCCCTGGGGGCGGGTACCACAGATACGCAGTATTTT